This TCR beta chain was sequenced for a study of breast tumors, draining lymph nodes, adjacent tissues. Study findings and constraints: Data only fit, rather than demonstrated, lymph node origin of most tumor T cells. Data fit most tumor T cells coming from lymph node, expanding in tumor.

From germline, CDR1 is LGHNA and CDR2 YNFKEQ. The CDR3 runs 15 residues. Comments on this clonotype: Its antigen is unidentified. One end of the junction is discordant with germline, which a read error may explain.

The lymph nodes were axillary draining lymph nodes from breast cancer patients. TCRdb ran MiXCR on the multiplex PCR reads and lists one entry per CDR3 protein. The table has tens of thousands of distinct CDR3 sequences, approximately 19% seen once. Sequencing input: axillary lymph node tissue. The TCR was taken from a female donor with breast cancer. Some clones in this sample may be carry-over from other donors' samples. The chain carries TRBV4-2 and TRBJ2-3, with D perhaps matching TRBD1 (5 bases). The CDR3 protein is CAGSQMGRHTDTQYF. The CDR3 bases are TGTGCCGGCAGCCAAATGGGGCGGCACACAGATACGCAGTATTTT.